The 17 T cell receptor beta chains reported below all come from one sample, sequenced in a study of response to subunit inactivated influenza vaccine. One entry per CDR3 protein, called by TCRdb with MiXCR from the RT-PCR reads. The sample yields over 650,000 distinct CDR3 sequences, roughly 20% seen once. The sample here was PBMCs from blood, taken roughly 5 days after vaccination. These receptors were taken from a man aged 50 to 60 who received an inactivated influenza vaccine.

The chain is built from TRBV24-1 and TRBJ2-7; D is possibly TRBD1 (5 bases). The CDR3 contains 12 residues. The germline gives CDR1 KGHDR, CDR2 SFDVKD. Trimming left V 9 bases short and J 0 bases short, with 8 bases between. Here the CDR3 reads CATGADSYEQYF. The CDR3 DNA reads TGTGCCACCGGGGCGGACTCCTACGAGCAGTACTTC.

V is TRBV20-1 and J is TRBJ1-4, with 10 bases lining up with TRBD1. The CDR3 loop spans 15 amino acids. Germline V CDR1 and CDR2: DFQATT, SNEGSKA (reference sequence). The trim removed 6 bases at V and 7 bases at J, leaving 11 bases unmatched. This chain's CDR3 is CSAKERDRGGEKLFF. The CDR3, as DNA: TGCAGTGCCAAAGAGCGGGACAGGGGCGGTGAAAAACTGTTTTTT.

This clonotype came up a few times. The chain couples TRBV5-5 to TRBJ2-7; TRBD1 matches 7 bases. Germline V gene lookup returns CDR1 SGHKS and CDR2 YYEKEE (reference sequence). The V segment lost 4 bases and the J segment 4 bases; nucleotides outside the gene matches: 5. The CDR3 sequence is 13 residues long. This CDR3 is CASSINRGYEQYF. The DNA of the CDR3 is TGTGCCAGCAGCATAAACAGGGGTTACGAGCAGTACTTC.

This clonotype was seen only a few times. V gene TRBV12-3 or TRBV12-4 combines with J gene TRBJ2-1; 8 bases match TRBD2. This CDR3 comprises 14 residues. Trimming cost V 2 bases and J 9 bases; bases outside gene matches: 6. CDR3 sequence reads: CASSLSGGQGEQFF. Written as DNA, the CDR3 is TGTGCCAGCAGTTTATCGGGAGGGCAGGGTGAGCAGTTCTTC.

This clonotype has a handful of counts. This chain uses TRBV4-3 with TRBJ2-7; perhaps TRBD1 as D (5 bases). Germline CDR1 and CDR2: LGHNA and YSLEER. V was cut by 0 bases and J by 2 bases, with 11 bases left in between. The CDR3 is 15 amino acids. The CDR3 sequence is CASSQDVAGTYEQYF. The CDR3 nucleotides are TGCGCCAGCAGCCAAGATGTAGCAGGGACCTACGAGCAGTACTTC.

The V gene is TRBV5-2, the J gene TRBJ2-1; the table's D call TRBD1 went unverified against the DNA. TRBV5-2 constitutes a pseudogene. The CDR3 length is 13 residues. The CDR3 sequence: CAMGPGLLCEQFF. The CDR3 DNA follows: TGTGCCATGGGCCCCGGGCTCCTCTGCGAGCAGTTCTTC.

This clonotype has a handful of counts. In nucleotides, the CDR3 is TGTGCCAGCAGTTCTGGACTAGCGGACTACAATGAGCAGTTCTTC. This gives the protein CASSSGLADYNEQFF. The chain uses TRBV6-5 and TRBJ2-1, with 10 bases aligning to TRBD2. Losses at the gene ends were 4 bases for V and 3 bases for J; bases not matched to a gene: 3. Germline V gives CDR1 MNHEY, CDR2 SVGAGI. The CDR3 is made up of 15 amino acids.

This clonotype has more than one count but fewer than ten. The chain joins TRBV20-1 to TRBJ2-1, with 11 bases lining up with TRBD2. The CDR3 is made up of 15 amino acids. V lost 6 bases, J lost 3 bases, and 7 bases stayed unmatched. Germline V gene sequence: CDR1 DFQATT, CDR2 SNEGSKA (reference sequence). CDR3 coding DNA: TGCAGTGCATTACTAGCGGGAGTTATCTACAATGAGCAGTTCTTC. Translation gives CSALLAGVIYNEQFF.

This clonotype showed up many times. The CDR3 region has the DNA TGTGCCAGCAGATCGGACAGGGAGGAGGTCCATTTT. This translates into CASRSDREEVHF. The rearrangement joins TRBV12-3 or TRBV12-4 to TRBJ1-5; 8 nucleotides align to TRBD1. V gave up 6 bases and J gave up 16 bases; unmatched junction bases: 11. The CDR3 has 12 amino acids.

This clonotype was seen a few times. V gene TRBV12-3 or TRBV12-4 combines with J gene TRBJ2-2, with D unclear. This CDR3 has 12 residues. V lost 8 bases and J 7 bases, leaving 11 bases between the germline ends. The CDR3: CASALIDGELFF. The CDR3 coding sequence is TGTGCCAGCGCACTGATTGACGGGGAGCTGTTTTTT.

CDR3 coding DNA: TGCAGTGCTCCCCCCGGCAGGGAGAGCACAGATACGCAGTATTTT. It translates to CSAPPGRESTDTQYF. The chain combines TRBV20-1 with TRBJ2-3, with D perhaps TRBD1 or TRBD2 (5 bases each). V lost 5 bases to trimming and J lost 0 bases, with 15 bases between them. From germline, CDR1 is DFQATT and CDR2 SNEGSKA (reference sequence). The length of the CDR3 is 15 residues.

This clonotype was seen ten or more times. The V and J genes are TRBV20-1 and TRBJ1-1, with no clear D. Trimming pared 1 base from V and 0 bases from J, leaving 9 bases between. The CDR3 sequence is 14 residues long. CDR1 is DFQATT, CDR2 SNEGSKA, per germline (reference sequence). Here the CDR3 reads CSARVKGLNTEAFF. The CDR3 DNA reads TGCAGTGCTAGAGTGAAGGGTTTGAACACTGAAGCTTTCTTT.

The V gene is TRBV28, the J gene TRBJ2-3; D ambiguous. Per the germline V gene, CDR1 is MDHEN and CDR2 is SYDVKM. Trimming cost V 5 bases and J 6 bases, with 12 bases left between them. The CDR3 contains 13 residues. CDR3: CASSPPPLDTQYF. CDR3 in DNA: TGTGCCAGCAGTCCCCCCCCCCTGGATACGCAGTATTTT.

This sequence joins TRBV20-1 and TRBJ2-1, with TRBD1 matching over 8 bases. Germline values: CDR1 DFQATT, CDR2 SNEGSKA (reference sequence). V lost 1 base and J lost 10; bases outside the gene matches: 0. The CDR3 runs to 11 residues. CDR3 in DNA: TGCAGTGCTAGAGCAGGGGGCGAGCAGTTCTTC. Translating it yields CSARAGGEQFF.

A few counts support this clonotype. The chain carries TRBV9 and TRBJ2-1, with no clear D. The CDR3 runs to 12 residues. Trimming removed 5 bases at V and 7 bases at J, with 10 bases between. The V gene's germline CDR1 is SGDLS and CDR2 YYNGEE. Here the CDR3 reads CASSLLENEQFF. The CDR3 coding sequence is TGTGCCAGCAGTCTACTTGAGAATGAGCAGTTCTTC.

This clonotype has at least ten counts. The chain has TRBV29-1 and TRBJ2-7; TRBD1 matches 7 bases. The CDR3 totals 13 residues. Germline V gene sequence: CDR1 SQVTM, CDR2 ANQGSEA. V was pared by 5 bases and J by 3 bases, with 7 bases of the junction left unmatched. CDR3 protein: CSVLTGRGYEQYF. The CDR3 DNA reads TGCAGCGTTCTGACAGGGAGAGGCTACGAGCAGTACTTC.

This clonotype was seen only a few times. The chain recombines TRBV28 with TRBJ1-5; possible D gene TRBD1, 5 bases. The CDR3 is made up of 15 amino acids. CDR1 and CDR2 (germline): MDHEN, SYDVKM. The V and J ends lost 4 bases and 7 bases respectively, with 17 bases between them. The CDR3 spells CASSSAGGGRQPQHF. In DNA form, the CDR3 reads TGTGCCAGCAGTTCCGCCGGGGGAGGTAGGCAGCCCCAGCATTTT.